The rows below give T cell receptor beta chains drawn from one sample of a study of blood T cell repertoires in COVID-19. Assay used: immunoSEQ multiplex PCR; TCRdb lists only in-frame clones, some missing. This sample carries 330,000 or so clones, roughly 90% of them seen once, and the ten largest clones take less than 20%. The sample was PBMCs or T cells enriched from blood (not recorded which). The receptors were gathered from a woman aged 30 to 39 who had recovered from COVID-19. CDR3s include the opening cysteine and the closing phenylalanine or tryptophan. A D gene is named only where the DNA matches it firmly. Rows give clone size only sometimes, using once, few, many, or a class for an expanded clone.

D	V	size	J	DNA	CDR3
TRBD2	TRBV11-3	NA	TRBJ2-3	TGTGCCAGCAGCTTACATAGCGGGAGCGCCCCAGATACGCAGTATTTT	CASSLHSGSAPDTQYF
NA	TRBV6-1	NA	TRBJ1-2	TGTGCCAGCAGTGAAGCGGTTCTAGCTAACTATGGCTACACCTTC	CASSEAVLANYGYTF
TRBD2	TRBV6-4	NA	TRBJ2-1	TGTGCCAGCAGAATCCAAGCGGGAGTGAGTGAGCAGTTCTTC	CASRIQAGVSEQFF
TRBD1	TRBV4-3	NA	TRBJ2-1	TGCGCCAGCACAAACAACCGGGACAGACACAATGAGCAGTTCTTC	CASTNNRDRHNEQFF
TRBD2	TRBV7-9	NA	TRBJ2-1	TGTGCCAGCAGCTTAGTCGTTGGGGTGACTAGCGGGGGGTACAATGAGCAGTTCTTC	CASSLVVGVTSGGYNEQFF
NA	TRBV5-1	NA	TRBJ2-2	TGCGCCAGCAGCCGAGGCTTGGGTCCATGGAACACCGGGGAGCTGTTTTTT	CASSRGLGPWNTGELFF
TRBD1	TRBV5-1	NA	TRBJ2-1	TGCGCCAGCAGCTTAATACGACAGGGTATTATGAATGAGCAGTTCTTC	CASSLIRQGIMNEQFF
TRBD2	TRBV13	NA	TRBJ2-7	TGTGCCAGCACCCTCGGGGGGGGAACCTACGAGCAGTACTTC	CASTLGGGTYEQYF
TRBD1	TRBV30	NA	TRBJ1-2	TGTGCCTGGAGTAGGGACAGGCTCTATGGCTACACCTTC	CAWSRDRLYGYTF
NA	TRBV7-9	once	TRBJ1-4	TGTGCCAGCAGCCGTGACACGCATAATGAAAAACTGTTTTTT	CASSRDTHNEKLFF
TRBD1	TRBV6-2/TRBV6-3	NA	TRBJ2-3	TGTGCCAGCAGTTACTACCCCGGGACAGGGAGCACAGATACGCAGTATTTT	CASSYYPGTGSTDTQYF
NA	TRBV6-5	few	TRBJ1-4	TGTGCCAGCAGCTCCCGACAGCAAAATAATGAAAAACTGTTTTTT	CASSSRQQNNEKLFF
TRBD2	TRBV2	NA	TRBJ2-2	TGTGCCAGCAGTGGGGTAGCGGGAAGCACCGGGGAGCTGTTTTTT	CASSGVAGSTGELFF
NA	TRBV5-1	NA	TRBJ2-1	TGCGCCAGCAGCCCTCGACAGCCGAGCCCCTACAATGAGCAGTTCTTC	CASSPRQPSPYNEQFF
NA	TRBV24-1	NA	TRBJ1-2	TGTGCCACCAGTGATTCAGACAGGCTCGGCTACACCTTC	CATSDSDRLGYTF
NA	TRBV5-1	NA	TRBJ2-7	TGCGCCAGCAGCATTGCAACAGGGCCTGTGACCTACGAGCAGTACTTC	CASSIATGPVTYEQYF
NA	TRBV7-3	NA	TRBJ2-3	TGTGCCAGCAGCTTAGGTCTCCGGGGAGGCACAGATACGCAGTATTTT	CASSLGLRGGTDTQYF
TRBD1	TRBV28	NA	TRBJ1-4	TGTGCCAGCAGTTTATTGACAGGGGGCGGAAAACTGTTTTTT	CASSLLTGGGKLFF
NA	TRBV24-1	NA	TRBJ1-1	TGTGCCACCAGTGATGGGAGGGGAGCTTTCTTT	CATSDGRGAFF
TRBD1	TRBV30	NA	TRBJ1-6	TGTGCCTGGAGATACGCAGGGGGCAATTCACCCCTCCACTTT	CAWRYAGGNSPLHF
NA	TRBV5-8	NA	TRBJ2-4	TGTGCCAGCAGCTCCGGGATACTAAGTACTGGTAACATTCAGTACTTC	CASSSGILSTGNIQYF
NA	TRBV11-2	NA	TRBJ2-3	TGTGCCAGCAGCTTCCGGGGTGCAGATACGCAGTATTTT	CASSFRGADTQYF
NA	TRBV12-3/TRBV12-4	NA	TRBJ1-2	TGTGCCAGCAGTACCACAGGGTGGGTTGGCTACACCTTC	CASSTTGWVGYTF
NA	TRBV2	NA	TRBJ1-2	TGTGCCAGCGCTTTGGCAGGGGCTAACTATGGCTACACCTTC	CASALAGANYGYTF
NA	TRBV7-9	NA	TRBJ1-1	TGTGCCAGCAGAAAGGACATGAACACTGAAGCTTTCTTT	CASRKDMNTEAFF
NA	TRBV18	NA	TRBJ1-1	TGTGCCAGCTCACCACAGCTGGCAGGAAAGAACACTGAAGCTTTCTTT	CASSPQLAGKNTEAFF
NA	TRBV4-1	few	TRBJ1-4	TGCGCCAGCAGCCACCTGAGACCCGGGGGGGATGAAAAACTGTTTTTT	CASSHLRPGGDEKLFF
TRBD1	TRBV5-1	NA	TRBJ2-7	TGCGCCAGCAGCTTGGCCCGGACAGGGTTACACGAGCAGTACTTC	CASSLARTGLHEQYF
NA	TRBV4-2	NA	TRBJ1-3	TGTGCCAGCAGCCGGGATTCGACTGAGGGAGGAAACACCATATATTTT	CASSRDSTEGGNTIYF
NA	TRBV19	NA	TRBJ2-2	TGTGCCAGTAGTATTTTTAGCGGTAACACCGGGGAGCTGTTTTTT	CASSIFSGNTGELFF
TRBD1	TRBV10-3	NA	TRBJ1-5	TGTGCCATCAGTGCGACCGGGACAGGGGCCCAGCCCCAGCATTTT	CAISATGTGAQPQHF
NA	TRBV3-1/TRBV3-2	NA	TRBJ2-2	TGTGCCAGCAGCCAAACCTTCGACAGCCTAAACACCGGGGAGCTGTTTTTT	CASSQTFDSLNTGELFF
NA	TRBV5-5	NA	TRBJ1-4	TGTGCCAGCAGCTTCGAGGGGGTTAGTGAAAAACTGTTTTTT	CASSFEGVSEKLFF
TRBD1	TRBV3-1/TRBV3-2	NA	TRBJ2-1	TGTGCCAGCAGCCAAGGGACAGGGGGCGGCAATGAGCAGTTCTTC	CASSQGTGGGNEQFF
NA	TRBV5-1	NA	TRBJ1-2	TGCGCCAGCAGCTTGGGGGGCAGGACTACATCTAACTATGGCTACACCTTC	CASSLGGRTTSNYGYTF
TRBD2	TRBV7-3	once	TRBJ2-7	TGTGCCAGCAGCGTAGCGGGGGGGCCCTACGAGCAGTACTTC	CASSVAGGPYEQYF
TRBD1	TRBV28	NA	TRBJ1-2	TGTGCCAGCAGTACAACCGGACAGGGAGGCTATGGCTACACCTTC	CASSTTGQGGYGYTF
TRBD2	TRBV7-2	NA	TRBJ2-7	TGTGCCAGCAGCTTACAAGCGGGGAACTACGAGCAGTACTTC	CASSLQAGNYEQYF
NA	TRBV7-2	NA	TRBJ1-5	TGTGCCAGCAGCCTCACAGGGTCTGCGCAGCCCCAGCATTTT	CASSLTGSAQPQHF
TRBD2	TRBV18	once	TRBJ2-1	TGTGCCAGCTCACTGCGGGAGGGAAATAGGGATGAGCAGTTCTTC	CASSLREGNRDEQFF
TRBD1	TRBV28	NA	TRBJ1-2	TGTGCCAGCAGTTTCGGGGACAGGGCGACCGCCTTC	CASSFGDRATAF
TRBD1	TRBV2	NA	TRBJ1-3	TGTGCCAGCAGTGAGGACAGGGCTTTCTTAAGCTCTGGAAACACCATATATTTT	CASSEDRAFLSSGNTIYF
NA	TRBV25-1	NA	TRBJ2-7	TGTGCCACCGGACATCTCTACGAGCAGTACTTC	CATGHLYEQYF
TRBD2	TRBV7-9	NA	TRBJ2-3	TGTGCCAGCAGCGCCCAGCGGGAGACAGATACGCAGTATTTT	CASSAQRETDTQYF
NA	TRBV11-2	NA	TRBJ1-3	TGTGCCAGCAGCGCCCAACCCGGTTCTGGAAACACCATATATTTT	CASSAQPGSGNTIYF
TRBD1	TRBV11-2	NA	TRBJ2-7	TGTGCCAGCAGGGCCGGGACAGGGGGTAACTACGAGCAGTACTTC	CASRAGTGGNYEQYF
NA	TRBV21-1	once	TRBJ1-6	TGTGCCAGCAGCCTTAATTCACCCCTCCACTTT	CASSLNSPLHF
TRBD1	TRBV19	NA	TRBJ1-1	TGTGCCAGTAGTCCATGGACAGGTTCGAACACTGAAGCTTTCTTT	CASSPWTGSNTEAFF
TRBD2	TRBV7-2	many	TRBJ2-7	TGTGCCAGCAGCATAGCAATAGCGGGAGTAGTGGACGAGCAGTACTTC	CASSIAIAGVVDEQYF
NA	TRBV3-1/TRBV3-2	NA	TRBJ2-3	TGTGCCAGCAGCCAACTAACAGATACGCAGTATTTT	CASSQLTDTQYF
NA	TRBV28	NA	TRBJ1-3	TGTGCCAGCAGTCCCGGACACCACTCTGGAAACACCATATATTTT	CASSPGHHSGNTIYF
TRBD1	TRBV6-5	NA	TRBJ1-6	TGTGCCTCACTTTACAGGGGGAGGAATTCACCCCTCCACTTT	CASLYRGRNSPLHF
NA	TRBV27	few	TRBJ1-2	TGTGCCACCCGGAGGAACGGCGACTATGGCTACACCTTC	CATRRNGDYGYTF
NA	TRBV3-1/TRBV3-2	NA	TRBJ1-3	TGTGCCAGCAGCCAAGCGCGGAGCTCTGGAAACACCATATATTTT	CASSQARSSGNTIYF
TRBD1	TRBV6-2/TRBV6-3	NA	TRBJ2-7	TGTGCCAGCAGTACCCATGGACAGGGACTCTACGAGCAGTACTTC	CASSTHGQGLYEQYF
NA	TRBV6-1	NA	TRBJ2-2	TGTGCCAGCAGTGAAGTCACCTCCCGGACCCCGCGGGGCACCGGGGAGCTGTTTTTT	CASSEVTSRTPRGTGELFF
TRBD2	TRBV28	NA	TRBJ2-3	TGTGCCAGCAAGACTAGCGGGGGCACAGATACGCAGTATTTT	CASKTSGGTDTQYF
NA	TRBV28	NA	TRBJ1-3	TGTGCCAGCACCTCAGGTCCTGGAAACACCATATATTTT	CASTSGPGNTIYF
NA	TRBV11-3	NA	TRBJ1-1	TGTGCCAGCAGCCCAGGGGAGAACACTGAAGCTTTCTTT	CASSPGENTEAFF
TRBD1	TRBV13	NA	TRBJ1-5	TGTGCCAGCAGCCAGGGGGGACAGCCCCAGCATTTT	CASSQGGQPQHF